The sequence of this TCR beta chain was determined in a study of T cells after yellow fever vaccination. The CDR3 has 14 amino acids. Germline values: CDR1 ENHRY, CDR2 SYGVKD. The J segment lost 3 bases and the V segment lost 4 bases, leaving 2 bases of the junction unmatched. TCRdb fed the 5' RACE reads into MiXCR, producing one record per CDR3 protein. This table has a few hundred thousand distinct CDR3 sequences, more than 6.5% appearing once. The receptor comes from a man aged 25 to 40 who received the YFV17D yellow fever vaccine. The chain employs TRBV10-3 and TRBJ2-2, with 7 bases fitting TRBD1. Here the sequenced sample was CD4+ T cells sorted from PBMCs, taken on the day of the yellow fever booster vaccination. In nucleotides, the CDR3 is TGTGCCATCAGTGGTGACAGGGACACCGGGGAGCTGTTTTTT. This encodes CAISGDRDTGELFF.